The 2 T cell receptor beta chains in this list originate from one sample, sequenced in a study of blood T cell repertoires in COVID-19. Sequenced by immunoSEQ multiplex PCR; TCRdb stores in-frame clones only, minus some. This table has fewer than 250,000 clones, about 91% appearing once. The source material was PBMCs or T cells enriched from blood (not recorded which). The receptors here all came from a woman aged 30 to 39 with acute COVID-19.

The chain links TRBV7-8 to TRBJ2-2; 8 nucleotides match TRBD2. The junction had 13 bases not matched to a gene; V was cut back by 1 base and J by 6 bases. This CDR3 region has 18 residues. Germline V gene sequence: CDR1 SGHVS, CDR2 FQNEAQ. DNA of the CDR3: TGTGCCAGCAGCTTAGTAAGGCGGGGGGCCTCGTCGGCCGGGGAGCTGTTTTTT. Translation gives CASSLVRRGASSAGELFF.

V is TRBV5-1 and J is TRBJ1-2; D ambiguous. The CDR3 is 13 residues long. Germline V gene data show CDR1 as SGHRS and CDR2 as YFSETQ. V was trimmed by 0 bases and J by 5 bases, leaving 8 bases between them. CDR3 DNA sequence: TGCGCCAGCAGCTTGGTCGCCGGTTATGGCTACACCTTC. Protein product: CASSLVAGYGYTF.